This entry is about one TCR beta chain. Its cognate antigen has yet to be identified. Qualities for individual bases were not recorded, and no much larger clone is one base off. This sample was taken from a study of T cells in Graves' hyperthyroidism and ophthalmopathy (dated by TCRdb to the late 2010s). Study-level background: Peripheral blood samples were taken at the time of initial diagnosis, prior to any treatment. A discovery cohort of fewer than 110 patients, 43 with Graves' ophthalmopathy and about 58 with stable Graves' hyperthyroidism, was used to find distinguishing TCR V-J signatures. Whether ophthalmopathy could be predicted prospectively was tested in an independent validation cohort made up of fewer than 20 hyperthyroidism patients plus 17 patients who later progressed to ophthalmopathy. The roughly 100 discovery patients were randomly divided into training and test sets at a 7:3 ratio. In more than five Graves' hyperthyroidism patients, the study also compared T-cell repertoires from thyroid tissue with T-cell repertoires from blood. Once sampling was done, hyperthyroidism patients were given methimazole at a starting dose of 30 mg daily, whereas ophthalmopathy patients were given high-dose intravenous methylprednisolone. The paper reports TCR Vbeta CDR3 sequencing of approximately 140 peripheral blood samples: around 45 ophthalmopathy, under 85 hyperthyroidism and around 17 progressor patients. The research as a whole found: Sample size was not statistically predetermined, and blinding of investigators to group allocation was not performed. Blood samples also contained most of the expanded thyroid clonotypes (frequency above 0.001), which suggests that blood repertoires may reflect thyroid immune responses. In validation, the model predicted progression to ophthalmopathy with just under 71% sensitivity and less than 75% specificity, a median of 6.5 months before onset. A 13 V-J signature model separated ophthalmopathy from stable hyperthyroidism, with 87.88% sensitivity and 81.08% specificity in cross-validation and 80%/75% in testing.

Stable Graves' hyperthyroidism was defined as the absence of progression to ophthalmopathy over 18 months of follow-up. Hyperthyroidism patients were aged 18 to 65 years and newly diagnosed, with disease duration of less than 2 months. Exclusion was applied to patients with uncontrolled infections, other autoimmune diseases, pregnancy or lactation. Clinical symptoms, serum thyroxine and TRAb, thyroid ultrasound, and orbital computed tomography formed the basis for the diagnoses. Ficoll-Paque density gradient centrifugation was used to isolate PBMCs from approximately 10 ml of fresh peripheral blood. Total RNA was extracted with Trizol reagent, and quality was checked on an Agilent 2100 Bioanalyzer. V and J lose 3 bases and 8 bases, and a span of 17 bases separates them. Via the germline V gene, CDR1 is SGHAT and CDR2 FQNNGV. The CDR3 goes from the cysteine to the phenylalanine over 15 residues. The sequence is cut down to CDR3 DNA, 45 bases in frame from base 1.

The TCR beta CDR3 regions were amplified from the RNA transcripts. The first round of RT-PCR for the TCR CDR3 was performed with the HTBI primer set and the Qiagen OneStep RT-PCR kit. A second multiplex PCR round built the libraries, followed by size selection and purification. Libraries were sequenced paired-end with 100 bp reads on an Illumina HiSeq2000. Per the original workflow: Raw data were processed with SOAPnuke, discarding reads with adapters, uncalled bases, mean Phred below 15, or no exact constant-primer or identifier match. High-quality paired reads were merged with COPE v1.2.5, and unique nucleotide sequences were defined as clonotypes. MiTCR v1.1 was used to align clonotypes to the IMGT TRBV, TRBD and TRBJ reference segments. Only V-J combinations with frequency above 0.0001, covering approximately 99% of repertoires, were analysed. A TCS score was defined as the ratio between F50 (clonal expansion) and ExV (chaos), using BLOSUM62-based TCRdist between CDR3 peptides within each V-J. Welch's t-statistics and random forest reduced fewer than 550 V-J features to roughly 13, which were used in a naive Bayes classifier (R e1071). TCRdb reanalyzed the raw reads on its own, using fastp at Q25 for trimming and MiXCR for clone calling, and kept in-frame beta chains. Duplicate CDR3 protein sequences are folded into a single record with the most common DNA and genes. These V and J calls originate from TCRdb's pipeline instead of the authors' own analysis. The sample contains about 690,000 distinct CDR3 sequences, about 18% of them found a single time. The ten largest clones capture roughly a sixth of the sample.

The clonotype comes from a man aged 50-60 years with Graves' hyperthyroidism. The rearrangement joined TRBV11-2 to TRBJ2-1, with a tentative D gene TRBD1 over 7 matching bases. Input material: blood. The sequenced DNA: TGTGCCAGCAGCTTTAACCAGGGGGGTAACGATGAGCAGTTCTTC. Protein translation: CASSFNQGGNDEQFF.